The T cell receptor beta chain under discussion was sequenced for a study of patients and donors after allogeneic stem cell transplantation (dated by TCRdb to 2018 to 2020). This clonotype was seen a few times. Its recognized antigen is unknown. Per-nucleotide qualities are absent, and no much larger clonotype sits a single base away. The library was obtained by RT-PCR. Sequencing used a NextSeq 550. The public reads were reanalyzed by TCRdb: fastp trimming at Q25, MiXCR alignment, in-frame beta chains only. Under each unique CDR3 protein, matching rows form one entry showing the most common genes and DNA. The sample data list some 150,000 distinct CDR3 sequences, and about two fifths of these were observed just once. The ten largest clones represent 50% of the sample. V is clipped by 5 bases and J by 7 bases, and the sequence between their germline boundaries is 18 bases long. The CDR3 measures 16 amino acids from cysteine to phenylalanine. Here the CDR3 DNA is all that survives: 48 bases in frame from base 1. From the germline V gene, CDR1 is SGHVS and CDR2 is FNYEAQ.

The sequence joins TRBV7-6 to TRBJ1-6; a tentative D match to TRBD1 spans 5 bases. Source material: blood, either unsorted or a sorted T cell fraction (not recorded which). The clonotype originates from a human donor who was either an allogeneic HSCT recipient or a stem cell or donor lymphocyte infusion donor (not recorded which). It is not recorded whose cells these are; they may come from a transplant donor. The CDR3 region: CASSPLRGTENSPLHF. The nucleotides are TGTGCCAGCAGCCCATTGCGCGGGACGGAGAATTCACCCCTCCACTTT.